Each of the 20 T cell receptor beta chains below was sequenced from the same sample in a study of regulatory T cells in long-lasting Graves disease. Combining iRepertoire HTBI primers with Arm-PCR of CDR3 regions, the authors built TCR beta libraries. Using its own MiXCR run on the multiplex PCR reads, TCRdb lists one record per CDR3 protein. The sample contains almost 450,000 distinct CDR3 sequences, about 16% of which appear only once. Described time point: newly diagnosed GD, antithyroid drugs for less than 3 months. Scientists built the TCR library using RNA that was extracted from PBMCs. These data also formed part of another study, on T cells in Graves' hyperthyroidism and ophthalmopathy.

This material consisted of peripheral blood mononuclear cells (PBMCs), taken at new diagnosis, from a patient treated with antithyroid drugs. The receptors were sampled from a woman in her 30s with Graves disease.

This clonotype was picked up many times. The chain combines TRBV12-3 or TRBV12-4 with TRBJ2-3, with 11 positions matching TRBD2. The CDR3 covers 16 residues. Trimming at V came to 2 bases and at J to 2 bases, leaving 3 bases not matched to a gene. Written as DNA, the CDR3 is TGTGCCAGCAGTTTACTAGCGGGAGGACTCACAGATACGCAGTATTTT. Its translation is CASSLLAGGLTDTQYF.

The CDR3 loop reads CASSTRQGGTPLHF. Here the CDR3 DNA reads TGTGCCAGCAGCACCAGACAGGGTGGTACACCCCTCCACTTT. The chain links TRBV5-6 to TRBJ1-6, with 7 bases matching TRBD1. The germline V gene encodes CDR1 SGHDT and CDR2 YYEEEE. V was pared by 4 bases and J by 11 bases, with 9 bases of the junction left unmatched. The CDR3 is 14 residues long.

This clonotype was recorded many times. The V gene is TRBV19, the J gene TRBJ1-1, with a weak D call TRBD1 (5 bases). Trimming removed 3 bases from V and 0 bases from J, with 14 bases in between. The germline gives CDR1 LNHDA, CDR2 SQIVND (reference sequence). This CDR3 spans 16 amino acids. CDR3 in DNA: TGTGCCAGTAGTATGGGACGGACCTTCATGAACACTGAAGCTTTCTTT. Protein sequence: CASSMGRTFMNTEAFF.

The rearrangement uses TRBV6-1 and TRBJ2-2; 9 bases map to TRBD2. There are 15 residues in the CDR3. The junction had 8 bases not matched to a gene; V was cut back by 7 bases and J by 5 bases. Germline lookup yields CDR1 MNHNS and CDR2 SASEGT. The CDR3 DNA reads TGTGCCAGCAAGATTAGCGGGAGTGTTACCGGGGAGCTGTTTTTT. This gives the protein CASKISGSVTGELFF.

The V gene is TRBV29-1, the J gene TRBJ2-3; 14 positions agree with TRBD2. The germline V gene has CDR1 SQVTM and CDR2 ANQGSEA. There are 19 residues in the CDR3. The V gene end was trimmed by 5 bases and the J gene end by 2 bases; junction bases not matched to a gene: 15. CDR3: CSVPSPPGTSGRPTDTQYF. The DNA for the CDR3 is TGCAGCGTTCCATCACCTCCCGGGACTAGCGGGAGACCCACAGATACGCAGTATTTT.

This clonotype was recorded a few times. The chain joins TRBV7-9 to TRBJ2-6; D is possibly TRBD2 (6 bases). V was pared by 8 bases and J by 0 bases, with 14 bases between. The CDR3 loop spans 16 amino acids. Germline V gene sequence: CDR1 SEHNR, CDR2 FQNEAQ (reference sequence). The CDR3 loop is CASFGGTPSGANVLTF. CDR3 nucleotide sequence: TGTGCCAGCTTTGGCGGGACCCCCTCTGGGGCCAACGTCCTGACTTTC.

This clonotype occurred many times. The chain employs TRBV18 and TRBJ1-5; D gene uncertain. Trimming removed 4 bases at V and 4 bases at J, with 14 bases between. The CDR3 contains 15 residues. Germline CDR1 KGHSH, CDR2 LQKENI. CDR3 amino acids: CASSQADTLNQPQHF. The CDR3 DNA sequence: TGTGCCAGCTCACAGGCAGACACCCTAAATCAGCCCCAGCATTTT. Looking up the rest from reference TRBV18 and TRBJ1-5 gives the full variable domain: NAGVMQNPRHLVRRRGQEARLRCSPMKGHSHVYWYRQLPEEGLKFMVYLQKENIIDESGMPKERFSAEFPKEGPSILRIQQVVRGDSAAYFCASSQADTLNQPQHFGDGTRLSIL.

Only a few counts were recorded for this clonotype. A read error may explain this, as a much larger clone is one base away. The genes are TRBV3-1 and TRBJ2-3; D remains unclear. Germline V CDR1 and CDR2: LGHDT, YNNKEL (reference sequence). This CDR3 contains 13 residues. Trimming stripped 2 bases from V and 2 bases from J, with 5 bases between. CDR3 in DNA: TGTGCCAGCAGCCAATTAAACACAGATACGCAGTATTTT. This translates into CASSQLNTDTQYF.

This clonotype has a count of ten or more. The chain combines TRBV28 with TRBJ2-7; unclear D gene. This CDR3 spans 14 amino acids. The V end lost 5 bases, the J end lost 0 bases, and 11 bases lay between the germline ends. Germline CDR1 and CDR2: MDHEN and SYDVKM. The CDR3 bases are TGTGCCAGCAGTAACGAGGCCCTCTCCTACGAGCAGTACTTC. This encodes CASSNEALSYEQYF.

This clonotype showed up just a few times. The CDR3, as DNA: TGCGCCAGCAGCCTAGGGACAGGGGGCGTTTACGGTGAAGCTTTCTTT. Protein: CASSLGTGGVYGEAFF. The chain uses TRBV5-1 and TRBJ1-1, with TRBD1 identical over 12 bases. The junction had 11 bases not matched to a gene; V was cut back by 4 bases and J by 7 bases. Germline V CDR1 and CDR2: SGHRS, YFSETQ. This CDR3 is built from 16 residues.

Details on this clonotype: A clone one base away is much larger, so this may be a read error. The rearrangement links TRBV6-1 to TRBJ2-7; D unresolved. The germline gives CDR1 MNHNS, CDR2 SASEGT. The CDR3 is made up of 12 amino acids. The germline V and J ends were trimmed by 5 bases and 5 bases, with 10 bases remaining between them. The CDR3 DNA reads TGTGCCAGCAGTACCACATTGGACGAGCAGTACTTC. Protein: CASSTTLDEQYF.

The chain couples TRBV10-1 to TRBJ2-1; D gene ambiguous. V was trimmed by 7 bases and J by 10 bases, leaving 5 bases between them. This CDR3 region has 9 residues. Germline CDR1 and CDR2: WNHNN and SYGVQD (reference sequence). CDR3 coding DNA: TGCGCCAGCAACACCGAGCAGTTCTTC. It encodes CASNTEQFF.

This chain joins TRBV14 and TRBJ2-7, with a tentative D call TRBD2 (6 bases). The CDR3 runs to 14 residues. Germline loops: CDR1 SGHDN, CDR2 FVKESK. The germline V and J ends were trimmed by 1 base and 6 bases, with 13 bases remaining between them. DNA of the CDR3: TGTGCCAGCAGCCAAGTGGAGGGTTGGGGCGAGCAGTACTTC. This gives the protein CASSQVEGWGEQYF.

The chain has TRBV29-1 and TRBJ2-1; D perhaps matches TRBD1 (6 bases). V was pared by 5 bases and J by 8 bases, with 19 bases between. CDR1 is SQVTM and CDR2 is ANQGSEA in the germline V gene. There are 14 residues in the CDR3. CDR3 bases: TGCAGCGTTCCAACCGACAGGAGTGTCGATGAGCAGTTCTTC. This codes for CSVPTDRSVDEQFF.

Notes on this clonotype: This likely traces to a read error, being one base from a far larger clone. The gene calls are TRBV2 and TRBJ1-1; TRBD1 matches 7 bases. Germline V gene lookup returns CDR1 SNHLY and CDR2 FYNNEI. This CDR3 has 13 amino acids. J gave up 7 bases and V 8 bases, and 10 bases lay outside the gene matches. CDR3 nucleotides: TGTGCCAGCGGCCTGGACAGGTCCCGTGAAGCTTTCTTT. It specifies CASGLDRSREAFF.

The chain combines TRBV4-3 with TRBJ2-1; D ambiguous. The germline gives CDR1 LGHNA, CDR2 YSLEER. This CDR3 contains 16 residues. V lost 8 bases to trimming and J lost 2 bases, with 19 bases between them. CDR3 sequence: CASAHRLLPTYNEQFF. The CDR3 coding sequence is TGCGCCAGCGCCCACAGACTCCTTCCCACCTACAATGAGCAGTTCTTC.

With regard to this clonotype: This may stem from a read error, because a much larger clone lies one nucleotide away. No conserved phenylalanine or tryptophan ends this CDR3, so it is likely a read error. The chain is built from TRBV3-1 and TRBJ1-1; D gene ambiguous. This CDR3 region has 18 residues. Per the germline V gene, CDR1 is LGHDT and CDR2 is YNNKEL (reference sequence). Trimming stripped 0 bases from V and 2 bases from J, with 19 bases between. The CDR3 loop reads CASSQDNRMVGFNTEAFL. The CDR3 DNA reads TGTGCCAGCAGCCAAGATAATAGAATGGTTGGGTTCAACACTGAAGCTTTCCTT.

With regard to this clonotype: This likely traces to a read error, being one base from a far larger clone. The genes are TRBV6-2 or TRBV6-3 and TRBJ2-1; 7 bases fit TRBD1. V dropped 6 bases and J dropped 10; count of bases not matched to a gene: 9. There are 13 residues in the CDR3. Germline V CDR1 and CDR2: MNHEY, SVGEGT. CDR3 sequence (DNA): TGTGCCAGCAGCATACAGGGGAGCTACGAGCAGTTCTTC. Protein sequence: CASSIQGSYEQFF.

J is TRBJ2-7 and V is TRBV30, with 8 bases that match TRBD2. The CDR3 has 16 residues. The trim removed 3 bases at V and 4 bases at J, leaving 14 bases unmatched. From germline, CDR1 is GTSNPN and CDR2 SVGIG (reference sequence). For the CDR3, the DNA is TGTGCCTGGAGCCCCCCCCGGACTAGCTATTTTTACGAGCAGTACTTC. This codes for CAWSPPRTSYFYEQYF.

The sample holds many counts of this clonotype. This chain joins TRBV12-3 or TRBV12-4 and TRBJ1-2; D might be TRBD1 (5 bases). V was pared by 5 bases and J by 7 bases, with 14 bases between. This CDR3 has 13 amino acids. The CDR3 DNA reads as TGTGCCAGCAGTCCAGGGACGGGACGTGGCTACACCTTC. This translates into CASSPGTGRGYTF.